A selection of T cell receptor beta chains follows, all from one sample in a study of blood T cell repertoires in COVID-19. Generated by immunoSEQ multiplex PCR, the TCRdb table keeps only in-frame clones and is missing some. This table has tens of thousands of clones, approximately 88% appearing once. The sequenced sample consisted of peripheral blood. These receptors were obtained from a human donor in a cohort sampled during active COVID-19. CDR3s include the opening cysteine and the closing phenylalanine or tryptophan. D genes are given only for firm matches. Not all rows give a size; the values are once, few, many and, for expanded clones, a class.

length	V	J	D	size	DNA	CDR3
14	TRBV3-1/TRBV3-2	TRBJ1-4	.	once	TGTGCCAGCAGCCAAGGCGGGGGGCTTGAAAAACTGTTTTTT	CASSQGGGLEKLFF
12	TRBV7-8	TRBJ2-7	TRBD2	.	TGTGCCAGCAGCCAACCGGGGGGGAAGCAGTACTTC	CASSQPGGKQYF
14	TRBV5-8	TRBJ2-1	TRBD2	.	TGTGGAGGAGCGCCTAGCGGGAGAAAAAATGAGCAGTTCTTC	CGGAPSGRKNEQFF
16	TRBV28	TRBJ1-6	TRBD1	.	TGTGCCAGCAGGCATCAGGGGGCGCGGGTTAATTCACCCCTCCACTTT	CASRHQGARVNSPLHF
14	TRBV5-6	TRBJ1-2	TRBD1	.	TGTGCCAGCAGCTTGGAACAGGGGGCCTATGGCTACACCTTC	CASSLEQGAYGYTF
13	TRBV9	TRBJ1-2	TRBD1	.	TGTGCCAGCAGCGTAACAGGGGGCTTCGGCTACACCTTC	CASSVTGGFGYTF
18	TRBV21-1	TRBJ2-2	.	.	TGTGCCAGCAGCAAATTGGGACTAGCGGGGGATAACACCGGGGAGCTGTTTTTT	CASSKLGLAGDNTGELFF
17	TRBV5-4	TRBJ2-2	TRBD1	.	TGTGCCAGCAGCCAAAACAGGGGGCTGGGCAACACCGGGGAGCTGTTTTTT	CASSQNRGLGNTGELFF
17	TRBV1	TRBJ2-5	.	.	TGCACCAGCAGCCAAGATCTACCTTGGCGGATACAAGAGACCCAGTACTTC	CTSSQDLPWRIQETQYF
15	TRBV19	TRBJ1-2	.	.	TGTGCCAGTAGTATAGGGGACGCACAGGGCTATGGCTACACCTTC	CASSIGDAQGYGYTF
16	TRBV7-3	TRBJ2-2	.	.	TGTGCCAGCGGGACCTTGGACTACAGGAACACCGGGGAGCTGTTTTTT	CASGTLDYRNTGELFF
16	TRBV6-1	TRBJ2-7	.	.	TGTGCCAGCAGTGCTCGGCGGGGCAGCACCTCCTACGAGCAGTACTTC	CASSARRGSTSYEQYF
15	TRBV5-5	TRBJ2-1	TRBD2	once	TGTGCCAGCAGCGGATTAGCGGGGAGGTCCAATGAGCAGTTCTTC	CASSGLAGRSNEQFF
14	TRBV4-3	TRBJ1-2	.	.	TGCGCCAGCAGCCAAGATGGGGGAGGCTATGGCTACACCTTC	CASSQDGGGYGYTF
14	TRBV30	TRBJ1-2	TRBD1	few	TGTGCCTGGACTTGGACAGGTCTGAACTATGGCTACACCTTC	CAWTWTGLNYGYTF
15	TRBV7-2	TRBJ2-7	.	.	TGTGCCAGCAGCTTAATCGGGGGAAGCTCCTACGAGCAGTACTTC	CASSLIGGSSYEQYF
11	TRBV12-3/TRBV12-4	TRBJ2-3	.	.	TGTGCCAGCAGTTTCTCAGATACGCAGTATTTT	CASSFSDTQYF
15	TRBV5-4	TRBJ2-7	.	.	TGTGCCAGCAGCGCCGCCGGGACTCAACGCCACGAGCAGTACTTC	CASSAAGTQRHEQYF
14	TRBV5-1	TRBJ2-4	.	few	TGCGCCAGCAGCTTGGAGCCAGGTTTGAACATTCAGTACTTC	CASSLEPGLNIQYF
18	TRBV15	TRBJ2-2	.	once	TGTGCCACCAGCAGAGACCCGTTCGGGACACTGAACACCGGGGAGCTGTTTTTT	CATSRDPFGTLNTGELFF
15	TRBV15	TRBJ2-2	.	.	TGTGCCACCAGCAGAGACCAGACAGTTACCGGGGAGCTGTTTTTT	CATSRDQTVTGELFF
14	TRBV7-2	TRBJ1-1	.	.	TGTGCCAGCAGCCTTGGGACACCGAACACTGAAGCTTTCTTT	CASSLGTPNTEAFF
15	TRBV29-1	TRBJ2-2	.	once	TGCAGCGTTGTAGTTGACAGGCCGAACACCGGGGAGCTGTTTTTT	CSVVVDRPNTGELFF
13	TRBV12-3/TRBV12-4	TRBJ2-5	.	.	TGTGCCAGCAGTTTTCGGGTGGAGGGGACCCAGTACTTC	CASSFRVEGTQYF
12	TRBV11-2	TRBJ2-7	.	.	TGTGCCAGCAGTCCCAGGGGTCCGGGGCAGTACTTC	CASSPRGPGQYF
16	TRBV7-9	TRBJ2-2	.	few	TGTGCCAGCAGCCCACGACAGGTAGCCCGTCCGGGGGAGCTGTTTTTT	CASSPRQVARPGELFF
20	TRBV5-4	TRBJ2-1	TRBD2	.	TGTGCCAGCAGCCGTTCGCTAGCGGGAGGGCCATGGGGTGCGGACAATGAGCAGTTCTTC	CASSRSLAGGPWGADNEQFF
16	TRBV10-3	TRBJ2-1	TRBD2	.	TGTGCCATCAGTGAGTCGGCTAGCGGGGGGGCGAATGAGCAGTTCTTC	CAISESASGGANEQFF
14	TRBV2	TRBJ2-7	TRBD2	.	TGTGCCAGCGGAGTTGCGGGGGGGACCTACGAGCAGTACTTC	CASGVAGGTYEQYF
16	TRBV9	TRBJ2-1	TRBD2	.	TGTGCCAGCAGCGTAGACGAGCGGGGTCGGCGAGATGAGCAGTTCTTC	CASSVDERGRRDEQFF
17	TRBV5-1	TRBJ2-2	TRBD1	.	TGCGCCAGCTCTCCTCCGGACAGGGCGCCCAACACCGGGGAGCTGTTTTTT	CASSPPDRAPNTGELFF